Shown below are 18 T cell receptor beta chains from a single sample sequenced in a study of control samples from healthy donors and cancer patients. Assay: immunoSEQ multiplex PCR; the TCRdb copy retains only in-frame clones and omits some. The data contain about 67,000 clones, around 87% of them seen just once; the ten biggest clones take up 2% to 2.5%. Sequences were obtained from PBMCs. These receptors all come from a woman aged 45-65 years with head and neck cancer.

The chain uses TRBV18 and TRBJ1-3; D possibly corresponds to TRBD1 (6 bases). Trimming pared 0 bases from V and 2 bases from J, leaving 11 bases between. CDR1 and CDR2 from the germline V gene are KGHSH and LQKENI. This CDR3 has 16 residues. CDR3 amino acids: CASSPPRAGAGNTIYF. The CDR3 bases are TGTGCCAGCTCACCACCGAGGGCAGGGGCTGGAAACACCATATATTTT. Drawing the rest from reference TRBV18 and TRBJ1-3, the complete variable domain is NAGVMQNPRHLVRRRGQEARLRCSPMKGHSHVYWYRQLPEEGLKFMVYLQKENIIDESGMPKERFSAEFPKEGPSILRIQQVVRGDSAAYFCASSPPRAGAGNTIYFGEGSWLTVV.

The rearrangement joins TRBV3-1 (or the pseudogene TRBV3-2) to TRBJ2-5; D remains ambiguous. The germline V gene has CDR1 LGHDT and CDR2 YNNKEL (reference sequence). Trimming took 0 bases from V and 5 from J, leaving 10 bases between them. CDR3 length: 14 residues. This chain's CDR3 is CASSQDSGQETQYF. The CDR3 nucleotides are TGTGCCAGCAGCCAAGATTCTGGGCAGGAGACCCAGTACTTC.

The chain has TRBV5-1 and TRBJ1-2; 7 bases match TRBD1. Germline trimming cut 5 bases from V and 5 bases from J; bases unmatched to any gene: 12. This CDR3 spans 15 amino acids. The V gene's germline CDR1 is SGHRS and CDR2 YFSETQ. In DNA form, the CDR3 reads TGCGCCAGCAGTGACCCGGGACAGCTGGCATATGGCTACACCTTC. Protein sequence: CASSDPGQLAYGYTF. Filled out from reference TRBV5-1 and TRBJ1-2, the complete variable domain reads KAGVTQTPRYLIKTRGQQVTLSCSPISGHRSVSWYQQTPGQGLQFLFEYFSETQRNKGNFPGRFSGRQFSNSRSEMNVSTLELGDSALYLCASSDPGQLAYGYTFGSGTRLTVV.

The chain is built from TRBV7-3 and TRBJ1-2; D gene ambiguous. The V end was cut by 5 bases, the J end by 3 bases, with 13 bases between. CDR3 length: 14 amino acids. CDR1 is SGHTA and CDR2 is FQGTGA in the germline V gene. The chain's CDR3 is CASSPGSSDYGYTF. The DNA for the CDR3 is TGTGCCAGCAGCCCGGGCTCTTCGGACTATGGCTACACCTTC.

The chain joins TRBV27 to TRBJ1-2, with a possible D match to TRBD1 (6 bases). CDR3 length: 13 amino acids. Germline V gene data show CDR1 as MNHEY and CDR2 as SMNVEV (reference sequence). V was pared by 3 bases and J by 2 bases, with 7 bases between. CDR3 residues: CASSFQGNYGYTF. The CDR3 bases are TGTGCCAGCAGTTTTCAGGGGAACTATGGCTACACCTTC.

Worth noting for this clone: Other DNA sequences of this sample code for an identical CDR3. The chain couples TRBV25-1 to TRBJ1-4; a weak D match, TRBD1 (5 bases). Trimming took 8 bases from V and 8 from J, leaving 15 bases between them. Germline CDR1 is MGHDK and CDR2 is SYGVNS. The CDR3 sequence is 13 residues long. The CDR3 spells CASRRRGGEKLFF. In nucleotides, the CDR3 is TGTGCCAGCCGTCGCCGGGGGGGGGAAAAACTGTTTTTT.

The V gene is TRBV28, the J gene TRBJ2-4; 7 bases align to TRBD1. Unmatched junction bases numbered 5, after V lost 5 bases and J lost 7 bases. CDR1 and CDR2 (germline): MDHEN, SYDVKM. The CDR3 extends over 13 amino acids. For the CDR3, the DNA is TGTGCCAGCAGTAATGGGGGACAGAACATTCAGTACTTC. Translation: CASSNGGQNIQYF.

This chain links TRBV6-1 with TRBJ1-5; 12 bases align to TRBD1. The V gene's germline CDR1 is MNHNS and CDR2 SASEGT. This CDR3 has 19 amino acids. Germline trimming cut 3 bases from V and 2 bases from J; bases unmatched to any gene: 11. The CDR3 loop is CASSDIRDRGLVGNQPQHF. CDR3 in DNA: TGTGCCAGCAGTGACATCCGGGACAGGGGGCTTGTTGGCAATCAGCCCCAGCATTTT.

The V gene is TRBV5-4, the J gene TRBJ2-5, with TRBD1 as a possible D gene (5 bases). The CDR3 has 13 residues. Germline lookup yields CDR1 SGHNT and CDR2 YYREEE (reference sequence). The germline V and J ends were trimmed by 3 bases and 7 bases, with 13 bases remaining between them. The CDR3 DNA sequence: TGTGCCAGCAGCTCTCGGACAAGGATGACCCAGTACTTC. The encoded protein is CASSSRTRMTQYF.

The chain employs TRBV27 and TRBJ2-6; possible D gene TRBD2, 5 bases. Trimming took off 10 bases at V and 4 bases at J, with 20 bases between the two ends. The CDR3 loop spans 16 amino acids. Germline V gene lookup returns CDR1 MNHEY and CDR2 SMNVEV (reference sequence). Written as DNA, the CDR3 is TGTGCCACTGCCGGGGTGAAAGAGCTCGGGGCCAACGTCCTGACTTTC. Translating it yields CATAGVKELGANVLTF.

Concerning this clone: The junction departs from the called germline gene at one end, perhaps through a read error. The chain employs TRBV5-1 and TRBJ2-7; D perhaps matches TRBD1 (6 bases). Per the germline V gene, CDR1 is SGHRS and CDR2 is YFSETQ. This CDR3 region has 17 residues. In DNA form, the CDR3 reads TGCGCCAGCGGCTTGGGGGCCGCAGAGTGGGTATCAGCTGAGCAGTACTTC. Protein: CASGLGAAEWVSAEQYF.

The genes are TRBV2 and TRBJ2-3; TRBD1 might be the D (6 bases). CDR3 length: 11 residues. The V gene's germline CDR1 is SNHLY and CDR2 FYNNEI. Trimming cost V 6 bases and J 10 bases, with 11 bases left between them. CDR3 DNA: TGTGCCAGCAGCAGGGACATGCCGCAGTATTTT. Translation gives CASSRDMPQYF. Combining the CDR3 with reference TRBV2 and TRBJ2-3 gives the whole variable domain EPEVTQTPSHQVTQMGQEVILRCVPISNHLYFYWYRQILGQKVEFLVSFYNNEISEKSEIFDDQFSVERPDGSNFTLKIRSTKLEDSAMYFCASSRDMPQYFGPGTRLTVL.

This rearrangement joins TRBV2 to TRBJ1-2; the match to TRBD1 covers 9 bases. The CDR3 totals 15 residues. The V gene's germline CDR1 is SNHLY and CDR2 FYNNEI. Unmatched junction bases numbered 6, after V lost 5 bases and J lost 2 bases. The CDR3 sequence is CASSPRTGENYGYTF. The CDR3 bases are TGTGCCAGCAGTCCTCGGACAGGGGAGAACTATGGCTACACCTTC.

V gene TRBV7-6 combines with J gene TRBJ2-3, with D possibly TRBD2 on 6 matching bases. The germline CDR1 and CDR2 sequences are SGHVS and FNYEAQ. V lost 0 bases to trimming and J lost 4 bases, with 14 bases between them. This CDR3 spans 16 amino acids. In DNA form, the CDR3 reads TGTGCCAGCAGCTTAGCGGGTAGCTTAGCGGCAGATACGCAGTATTTT. This sequence encodes CASSLAGSLAADTQYF.

The chain joins TRBV10-3 to TRBJ1-5, with D unresolved. The V and J ends lost 3 bases and 3 bases respectively, with 9 bases between them. This CDR3 contains 14 residues. The germline V gene has CDR1 ENHRY and CDR2 SYGVKD. This CDR3 is CAISDWGDNQPQHF. The DNA for the CDR3 is TGTGCCATCAGTGATTGGGGAGACAATCAGCCCCAGCATTTT.

This clone showed up just once. The V call is TRBV20-1, the J call TRBJ2-4; TRBD1 might be the D (5 bases). There are 11 residues in the CDR3. Germline values: CDR1 DFQATT, CDR2 SNEGSKA (reference sequence). Trimming took 0 bases from V and 11 from J, leaving 8 bases between them. This chain's CDR3 is CSAREQEFQYF. The CDR3 DNA follows: TGCAGTGCTAGAGAACAGGAGTTTCAGTACTTC.

The chain is built from TRBV18 and TRBJ1-5, with 10 positions matching TRBD1. Trimming took 4 bases from V and 2 from J; bases not matched to a gene: 5. This CDR3 has 16 residues. In germline, CDR1 is KGHSH, CDR2 LQKENI. In DNA form, the CDR3 reads TGTGCCAGCTCACTAGTAGGACAGGGGGGCAATCAGCCCCAGCATTTT. Its translation: CASSLVGQGGNQPQHF.

J is TRBJ1-2 and V is TRBV27; 9 bases fit TRBD1. With 6 bases clipped from V and 8 bases from J, the junction kept 13 bases outside the gene matches. The V gene's germline CDR1 is MNHEY and CDR2 SMNVEV (reference sequence). The CDR3 loop spans 15 amino acids. The DNA of the CDR3 is TGTGCCAGCAGAATGAGCGGACAGGGGAATAGGGGCTACACCTTC. It translates to CASRMSGQGNRGYTF.